Listed below are T cell receptor beta chains from one sample, sequenced in a study of tumor and adjacent non-tumor tissue in lung cancer. TCRdb ran MiXCR on the multiplex PCR reads and lists one entry per CDR3 protein. This table has 90,000 to 110,000 distinct CDR3 sequences, roughly three fifths appearing once. Sequencing input: distant non-tumor lung tissue. These receptors were obtained from a man aged 55 to 70 with non-small cell lung cancer. Both conserved end residues are trimmed from each CDR3. The D gene is left open where the match is weak. Clone size is stated in some rows and not others, as once, few, many or a class when expanded.

v_gene	abundance	d_gene	j_gene	CDR3aa
TRBV20-1	few	NA	TRBJ2-5	SASGGLGETQY
TRBV11-2	once	TRBD2	TRBJ2-1	TSSLVGRAGEQS
TRBV20-1	NA	TRBD2	TRBJ2-1	IVRDRAHIAGALRNEQF
TRBV12-3/TRBV12-4	NA	TRBD2	TRBJ2-5	ASSAQLAGGPGEAQY
TRBV4-1	many	TRBD1	TRBJ1-2	ASSQVRTGPTNYGYT
TRBV30	many	NA	TRBJ1-2	AWSVRGAIYGYT
TRBV12-3/TRBV12-4	NA	NA	TRBJ2-6	TIQSGANVLT
TRBV6-1	NA	NA	TRBJ2-3	ASKWQSADTQY
TRBV4-3	many	NA	TRBJ2-2	ASSQDPRFTGELF
TRBV7-6	NA	NA	TRBJ2-7	ASSLSIDSYEQY
TRBV6-2/TRBV6-3	NA	NA	TRBJ2-2	ASRNSWRWTGELF
TRBV5-5	many	NA	TRBJ1-1	ASSTRENTEAF
TRBV29-1	NA	NA	TRBJ1-1	SVSDAGTEAI
TRBV4-1	NA	NA	TRBJ1-5	ASSQDEARSQPQR
TRBV7-9	NA	NA	TRBJ2-2	ASNRGASGGTGELF
TRBV11-2	NA	NA	TRBJ2-1	ASSSVGSYNEHF
TRBV10-2	NA	TRBD1	TRBJ2-7	ASSDPTGGAADRY
TRBV12-3/TRBV12-4	many	NA	TRBJ1-5	ASSLMVNQPQH
TRBV10-3	NA	NA	TRBJ1-5	AISDREYQPQH
TRBV6-2/TRBV6-3	NA	NA	TRBJ2-5	ATSSGRHTQY
TRBV25-1	many	TRBD1	TRBJ1-1	ATWDSLTEAF
TRBV29-1	NA	NA	TRBJ2-4	SVEEGNIQY
TRBV11-3	NA	NA	TRBJ2-2	ARSPEELTWELF
TRBV29-1	NA	NA	TRBJ2-7	SVEGPTPYERY
TRBV12-3/TRBV12-4	many	NA	TRBJ2-3	ASSLGWADTQY
TRBV6-5	NA	NA	TRBJ2-7	ASSYPMRRQGREGRSEQY
TRBV6-2/TRBV6-3	NA	NA	TRBJ2-6	TSSYARSGANVLT
TRBV5-5	many	TRBD1	TRBJ2-3	ASSLGTGEGTDTQY
TRBV20-1	many	NA	TRBJ2-5	SVGGPQETQY
TRBV13	NA	NA	TRBJ2-7	ASSSRDGINTPQY
TRBV4-2	many	NA	TRBJ2-2	ASSQELPTNTGELS
TRBV11-3	NA	NA	TRBJ2-1	ANSAEVASFQF
TRBV19	NA	TRBD2	TRBJ2-3	ASGLAGGSDTQY
TRBV5-1	NA	TRBD2	TRBJ2-3	TSSFSLAGGRTDTQY
TRBV5-1	NA	TRBD1	TRBJ1-1	ASNLEQGRAAL